This T cell receptor (beta chain) comes out of a study of memory CD4+ T cells and cytomegalovirus serostatus. The data were produced by immunoSEQ multiplex PCR, yet TCRdb's version contains in-frame clones alone and is incomplete. Of just under 60,000 clones in the sample, 81% were seen once. From germline, CDR1 is SGHNT and CDR2 YENEEA. V was shortened by 1 base and J by 0 bases, with 7 bases between the two germline ends. The CDR3 loop spans 15 amino acids. The sort gate was single viable CD3+CD4+CD8-CD45RO+ cells for memory CD4+ T cells. The sequence was collected from an adult in good health and CMV-seronegative. The sample was memory CD4+ T cells from blood. The chain uses TRBV11-3 and TRBJ1-3; no reliable D call. The CDR3 DNA follows: TGTGCCAGCAGCTTAGTCGGCATCTCTGGAAACACCATATATTTT. Translated: CASSLVGISGNTIYF.